This is a list of T cell receptor beta chains from one sample in a study of blood T cell repertoires in COVID-19. Data came from immunoSEQ multiplex PCR; TCRdb stores just in-frame clones and leaves some out. Found here are 90,000 to 120,000 clones, roughly 82% of them singletons; the top ten hold about 5%. The specimen was peripheral blood. The receptors come from a man in his 60s with acute or convalescent COVID-19. The CDR3 runs from the conserved cysteine through the conserved F or W. Fields, in order: D gene, V gene, J gene, clone size, CDR3 DNA, CDR3 protein. The D gene is left open where the match is weak. Size is omitted from some rows. Given values are once, few, many or a class for expanded clones.

>.|TRBV20-1|TRBJ2-2|.
TGCAGTGCCCCAGGAGGCGGGGAGCTGTTTTTT
CSAPGGGELFF
>.|TRBV6-5|TRBJ2-2|.
TGTGCCAGCACCACACGGAGGGCTAACACCGGGGAGCTGTTTTTT
CASTTRRANTGELFF
>.|TRBV18|TRBJ1-1|.
TGTGCCAGCTGCCCCCAGGTTTTTAACACTGAAGCTTTCTTT
CASCPQVFNTEAFF
>TRBD1|TRBV5-1|TRBJ1-1|.
TGCGCCAGCAAAGGACAGGGCCCCATGAACACTGAAGCTTTCTTT
CASKGQGPMNTEAFF
>.|TRBV9|TRBJ1-1|.
TGTGCCAGCAGCAAACAACCAGGATTAGAAGCTTTCTTT
CASSKQPGLEAFF
>.|TRBV5-1|TRBJ2-3|.
TGCGCCAGCAGCTTGGTGGACGGGGGGCCTGATACGCAGTATTTT
CASSLVDGGPDTQYF
>TRBD1|TRBV9|TRBJ2-7|.
TGTGCCAGCAGCGTGTGGACAGGCGGCGAGCAGTACTTC
CASSVWTGGEQYF
>.|TRBV2|TRBJ1-1|.
TGTGCCAGTCTGAGGGCCCTCGCGAACACTGAAGCTTTCTTT
CASLRALANTEAFF
>TRBD1|TRBV27|TRBJ1-6|.
TGTGCCAGCAAACAGGGGGCATCACCCCTCCACTTT
CASKQGASPLHF
>TRBD1|TRBV5-1|TRBJ1-1|.
TGCGCCAGCAGCTTGGGGGACAGGGCTGGCACTGAAGCTTTCTTT
CASSLGDRAGTEAFF
>.|TRBV24-1|TRBJ2-1|many
TGTGCCACCAGTGATTTTAGGAGCAGTGAGCAGTTCTTC
CATSDFRSSEQFF
>TRBD1|TRBV7-3|TRBJ2-1|.
TGTGCCAGCAGCCCAGGGGGTGGCAATGAGCAGTTCTTC
CASSPGGGNEQFF
>TRBD2|TRBV6-1|TRBJ2-3|.
TGTGCCAGCAGTGAATCCGGACTAGCGGGAGGAACAGATACGCAGTATTTT
CASSESGLAGGTDTQYF
>.|TRBV19|TRBJ1-2|.
TGTGCCAGTAGTATAGTTGGCGGGGAGTCAGGTGGCTACACCTTC
CASSIVGGESGGYTF
>.|TRBV5-5|TRBJ1-3|.
TGTGCCAGCAGCTTGAGAGGTAACTCTGGAAACACCATATATTTT
CASSLRGNSGNTIYF
>TRBD2|TRBV6-5|TRBJ2-7|.
TGTGCCAGCAGTTACTCGACTAGCGGCACCTACGAGCAGTACTTC
CASSYSTSGTYEQYF
>TRBD2|TRBV5-1|TRBJ2-1|few
TGCGCCAGCAGCTTCACTAGCGGGAGGCGAAGCTCCTACAATGAGCAGTTCTTC
CASSFTSGRRSSYNEQFF
>.|TRBV11-3|TRBJ2-5|.
TGTGCCAGCAGCTTAGTGCGGGGAGAGACCCAGTACTTC
CASSLVRGETQYF
>TRBD2|TRBV30|TRBJ2-1|once
TGTGCCTGGAGTAAAAGCGGGGGAGCCCTTGGCTCCTACAATGAGCAGTTCTTC
CAWSKSGGALGSYNEQFF
>.|TRBV7-9|TRBJ1-6|.
TGTGCCAGCAGCTCCAGCGGGGGGGCTGTGCCCCTCCACTTT
CASSSSGGAVPLHF
>.|TRBV7-2|TRBJ2-5|.
TGTGCCAGCAGCCCGAGACACTCCTCAGAAGAGACCCAGTACTTC
CASSPRHSSEETQYF
>TRBD1|TRBV12-5|TRBJ1-1|.
TGTGCTAGTGGTTTGTCGGTGACAGGGGGCGGCACTGAAGCTTTCTTT
CASGLSVTGGGTEAFF